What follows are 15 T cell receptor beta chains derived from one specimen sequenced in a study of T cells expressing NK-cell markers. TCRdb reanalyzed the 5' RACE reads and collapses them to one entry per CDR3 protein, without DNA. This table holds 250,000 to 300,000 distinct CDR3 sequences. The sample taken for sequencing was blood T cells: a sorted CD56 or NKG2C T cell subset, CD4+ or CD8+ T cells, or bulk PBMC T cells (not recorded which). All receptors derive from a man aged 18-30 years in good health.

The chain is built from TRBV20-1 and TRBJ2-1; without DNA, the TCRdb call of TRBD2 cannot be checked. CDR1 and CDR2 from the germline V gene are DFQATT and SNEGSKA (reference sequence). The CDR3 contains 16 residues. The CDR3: CSARDLKRGMNNEQFF.

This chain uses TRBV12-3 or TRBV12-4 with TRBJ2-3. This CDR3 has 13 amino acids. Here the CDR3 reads CASRRDLTDTQYF.

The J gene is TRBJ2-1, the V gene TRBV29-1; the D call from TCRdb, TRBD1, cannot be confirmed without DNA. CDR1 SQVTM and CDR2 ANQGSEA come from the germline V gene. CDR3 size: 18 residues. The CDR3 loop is CSVGRLTRHLEQYNEQFF.

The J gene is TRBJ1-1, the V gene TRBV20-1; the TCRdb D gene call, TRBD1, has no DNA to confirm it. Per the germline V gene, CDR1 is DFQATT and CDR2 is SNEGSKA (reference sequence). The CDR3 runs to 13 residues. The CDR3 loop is CSAGRGHVTEAFF.

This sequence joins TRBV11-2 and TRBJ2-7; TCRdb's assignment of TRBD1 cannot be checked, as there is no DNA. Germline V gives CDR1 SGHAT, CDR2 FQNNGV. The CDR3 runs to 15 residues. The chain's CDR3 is CASSLAGRGLDEQYF.

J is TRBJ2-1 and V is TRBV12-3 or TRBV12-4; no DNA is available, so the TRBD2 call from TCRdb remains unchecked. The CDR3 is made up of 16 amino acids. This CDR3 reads CASSFLAGGLYNEQFF.

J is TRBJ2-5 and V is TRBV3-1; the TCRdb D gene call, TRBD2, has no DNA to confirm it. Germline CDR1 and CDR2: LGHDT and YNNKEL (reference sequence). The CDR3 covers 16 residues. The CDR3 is CASSQDLRGGTETQYF.

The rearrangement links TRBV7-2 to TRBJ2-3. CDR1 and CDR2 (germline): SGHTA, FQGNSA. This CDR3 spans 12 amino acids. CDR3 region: CASSRTSDTQYF.

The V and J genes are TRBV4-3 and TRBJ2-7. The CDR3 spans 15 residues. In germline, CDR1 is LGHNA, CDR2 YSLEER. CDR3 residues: CASSQDRGTTYEQYF.

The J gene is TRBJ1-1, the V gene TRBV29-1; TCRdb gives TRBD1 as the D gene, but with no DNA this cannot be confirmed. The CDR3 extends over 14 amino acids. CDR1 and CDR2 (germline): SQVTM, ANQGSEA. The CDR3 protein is CSVKDRDQNTEAFF.

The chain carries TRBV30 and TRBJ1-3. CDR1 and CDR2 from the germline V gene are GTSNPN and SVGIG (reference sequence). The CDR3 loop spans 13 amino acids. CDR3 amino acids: CARKVELGNTIYF. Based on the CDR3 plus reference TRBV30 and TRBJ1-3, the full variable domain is SQTIHQWPATLVQPVGSPLSLECTVEGTSNPNLYWYRQAAGRGLQLLFYSVGIGQISSEVPQNLSASRPQDRQFILSSKKLLLSDSGFYLCARKVELGNTIYFGEGSWLTVV.

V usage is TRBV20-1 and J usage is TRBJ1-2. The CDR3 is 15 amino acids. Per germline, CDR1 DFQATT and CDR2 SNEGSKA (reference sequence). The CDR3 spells CSAREMDALTYGYTF.

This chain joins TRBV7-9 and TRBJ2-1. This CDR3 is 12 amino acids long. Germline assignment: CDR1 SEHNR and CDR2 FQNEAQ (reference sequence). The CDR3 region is CASSLSNREQFF.

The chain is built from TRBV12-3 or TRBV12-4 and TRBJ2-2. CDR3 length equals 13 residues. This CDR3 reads CASSPGLQGELFF.

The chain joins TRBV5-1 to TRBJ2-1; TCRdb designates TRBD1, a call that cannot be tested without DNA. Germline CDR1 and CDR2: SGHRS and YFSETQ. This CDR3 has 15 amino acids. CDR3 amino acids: CASSTFGQGYNEQFF.